This T cell receptor (beta chain) originates from a study of cytotoxic CD8 clonotypes in ibrutinib-treated CLL. Sequenced by immunoSEQ multiplex PCR; TCRdb stores in-frame clones only, minus some. The sample shows 5,500 or so clones, about two thirds of them seen only once. From germline, CDR1 is SGHDT and CDR2 YYEEEE. The CDR3 has 13 residues. Deletions cut 1 base from V and 5 bases from J, with 9 bases between. Study conclusions and caveats: Contraction or stability on treatment characterized the public clonotypes, which were uncommon. Against age-matched healthy donors, baseline clonality ran higher and tracked circulating CD8+ T-cell counts.

The source of roughly 1.9 micrograms of genomic DNA for TCR beta libraries was cryopreserved PBMCs. In the case of this clone: Its cognate antigen is unknown.

The receptor comes from a human donor with chronic lymphocytic leukemia. The chain joins TRBV5-6 to TRBJ1-1, with D perhaps matching TRBD1 (6 bases). The source material was PBMCs, sampled before ibrutinib treatment. This chain's CDR3 is CASSLNRDTEAFF. The CDR3 region has the DNA TGTGCCAGCAGCTTGAACAGGGATACTGAAGCTTTCTTT.